Below, 17 T cell receptor beta chains from the same sample are listed, as sequenced in a study of T-cell memory formation after mild COVID-19 (TCRdb year 2021). The library relied on 5' RACE. The run used an Illumina NovaSeq 6000. TCRdb passed the public sequencing reads through fastp at Q25 and MiXCR, retaining productive beta sequences. When rows share a CDR3 protein, they turn into one entry using the most common DNA and genes. The sample records 530,000 or so distinct CDR3 sequences, approximately 15% of which are singletons. 8.1% of the sample rests with the top ten. Sequencing was performed on PBMCs or a T cell subset sorted from them (not recorded which). These receptors were obtained from an adult woman who had mild COVID-19 (a few samples of this study predate the infection). The sample titles of this study are shuffled in the database, so cell type and time point are left out; the donor was told from shared clones.

V is TRBV6-1 and J is TRBJ1-4; 8 bases are a match to TRBD1. J lost 4 bases, V lost 9 bases, and 10 bases had no gene match. CDR1 MNHNS and CDR2 SASEGT come from the germline V gene. The CDR3 is 15 amino acids. CDR3 sequence: CASQPQGASNEKLFF. CDR3 sequence (DNA): TGTGCCAGTCAGCCCCAGGGGGCGAGTAATGAAAAACTGTTTTTT.

This clonotype turned up a few times. This chain links TRBV9 with TRBJ2-1; D possibly corresponds to TRBD2 (5 bases). CDR1 SGDLS and CDR2 YYNGEE come from the germline V gene. Deletions cut 0 bases from V and 6 bases from J, with 13 bases between. The CDR3 length is 15 residues. CDR3 region: CASSVGRLAFNEQFF. In DNA, the CDR3 is TGTGCCAGCAGCGTAGGTAGGCTAGCTTTCAATGAGCAGTTCTTC.

This clonotype was picked up a small number of times. The V gene is TRBV7-9, the J gene TRBJ1-6; 10 nucleotides match TRBD1. The V and J ends lost 6 bases and 9 bases, in that order; junction bases with no gene match: 5. Looked up from germline, CDR1 is SEHNR and CDR2 is FQNEAQ (reference sequence). The CDR3 consists of 14 residues. This chain's CDR3 is CASRSGTGVSPLHF. CDR3 coding DNA: TGTGCCAGCAGGTCCGGGACAGGGGTTTCACCCCTCCACTTT.

The chain is built from TRBV2 and TRBJ2-5; no reliable D call. Trimming removed 6 bases at V and 5 bases at J, with 10 bases between. The CDR3 runs to 12 residues. Per the germline V gene, CDR1 is SNHLY and CDR2 is FYNNEI. The CDR3 DNA sequence: TGTGCCAGCAGATTGGTTGGGGAGACCCAGTACTTC. Translated: CASRLVGETQYF.

This clonotype appeared a few times. The chain employs TRBV5-1 and TRBJ2-7; D possibly corresponds to TRBD1 (6 bases). There are 15 residues in the CDR3. Germline-derived CDR1 and CDR2 are SGHRS and YFSETQ. The V end was cut by 7 bases, the J end by 4 bases, with 21 bases between. The CDR3 bases are TGCGCCAGCCCTCCGGGGAGAGGACAGAGTTACGAGCAGTACTTC. This sequence encodes CASPPGRGQSYEQYF.

The chain has TRBV7-8 and TRBJ1-1; D is perhaps TRBD1 (5 bases). Germline loops: CDR1 SGHVS, CDR2 FQNEAQ. The CDR3 runs to 16 residues. Trimming removed 5 bases from V and 5 bases from J, with 21 bases in between. The CDR3 protein is CASSVGVPGRVTEAFF. For the CDR3, the DNA is TGTGCCAGCAGCGTAGGGGTCCCTGGCCGGGTGACTGAAGCTTTCTTT.

The chain combines TRBV9 with TRBJ2-3; D is unclear. Germline loops: CDR1 SGDLS, CDR2 YYNGEE. The CDR3 runs to 13 residues. The V end lost 3 bases, the J end lost 4 bases, and 9 bases lay between the germline ends. The CDR3 sequence: CASSGDVPDTQYF. Here the CDR3 DNA reads TGTGCCAGCAGCGGAGACGTGCCAGATACGCAGTATTTT.

This clonotype came up a few times. The chain has TRBV6-6 and TRBJ2-3, with D perhaps assigned TRBD1 or TRBD2 (5 bases each). Trimming removed 1 base from V and 0 bases from J, with 11 bases in between. Germline V CDR1 and CDR2: MNHNY, SVGAGI (reference sequence). This CDR3 is 16 amino acids long. CDR3 sequence: CASSYWGRPSTDTQYF. CDR3 nucleotides: TGTGCCAGCAGTTACTGGGGGAGACCTAGCACAGATACGCAGTATTTT.

This clonotype showed up many times. The chain has TRBV20-1 and TRBJ2-3; TRBD1 aligns across 7 bases. The germline V gene has CDR1 DFQATT and CDR2 SNEGSKA (reference sequence). CDR3 length equals 16 residues. With 1 base clipped from V and 4 bases from J, the junction kept 11 bases outside the gene matches. CDR3 sequence reads: CSARAIDRALSDTQYF. For the CDR3, the DNA is TGCAGTGCTAGAGCCATTGACAGGGCTTTATCAGATACGCAGTATTTT.

The CDR3 sequence is CASSLWTGASYEQYF. CDR3 bases: TGCGCCAGCAGCCTTTGGACAGGGGCCTCCTACGAGCAGTACTTC. The chain is built from TRBV4-1 and TRBJ2-7; TRBD1 matches 9 bases. Germline V gene sequence: CDR1 MGHRA, CDR2 YSYEKL. The CDR3 covers 15 residues. The J segment lost 0 bases and the V segment lost 4 bases, leaving 4 bases of the junction unmatched.

This clonotype has just a few counts. This sequence joins TRBV10-3 and TRBJ2-3; 8 positions agree with TRBD2. Trimming removed 6 bases from V and 2 bases from J; junction bases left unmatched: 7. This CDR3 has 15 residues. Germline V lookup: CDR1 ENHRY, CDR2 SYGVKD. This chain's CDR3 is CAISPASGHTDTQYF. CDR3 DNA sequence: TGTGCCATCAGCCCCGCTAGCGGGCACACAGATACGCAGTATTTT.

The chain combines TRBV3-1 with TRBJ2-2; 11 nucleotides agree with TRBD2. This CDR3 region has 16 residues. Germline CDR1 reads LGHDT; CDR2 reads YNNKEL (reference sequence). Trimming removed 8 bases from V and 1 base from J; junction bases left unmatched: 6. The CDR3 DNA follows: TGTGCCAGCTGTCGACTAGCGGGGCTGAACACCGGGGAGCTGTTTTTT. Translation gives CASCRLAGLNTGELFF.

The V call is TRBV6-2 or TRBV6-3, the J call TRBJ2-7; D is uncertain. Between the trimmed V and J ends, which lost 1 base and 7 bases, there was a span of 14 bases. Germline V lookup: CDR1 MNHEY, CDR2 SVGEGT. The CDR3 covers 14 residues. This CDR3 reads CASSYLNGPWEQYF. DNA of the CDR3: TGTGCCAGCAGTTACTTGAATGGGCCCTGGGAGCAGTACTTC.

As for this clonotype: The junction departs from the called germline gene at one end, perhaps through a read error. V and J are TRBV20-1 and TRBJ1-5, with TRBD1 as a possible D gene (5 bases). The CDR3 is 15 residues long. Germline values: CDR1 DFQATT, CDR2 SNEGSKA (reference sequence). Here the CDR3 reads CSAREGFGPNQPQHF. In nucleotides, the CDR3 is TGCAGTGCCAGAGAGGGGTTTGGACCAAATCAGCCCCAGCATTTT.

V usage is TRBV7-2 and J usage is TRBJ1-5; D is undetermined. The length of the CDR3 is 13 residues. V lost 6 bases and J 3 bases, leaving 9 bases between the germline ends. Per the germline V gene, CDR1 is SGHTA and CDR2 is FQGNSA. The CDR3 loop reads CASSEWVNQPQHF. The CDR3 region has the DNA TGTGCCAGCAGTGAGTGGGTCAATCAGCCCCAGCATTTT.

This clonotype was detected ten times or more. The chain links TRBV12-3 or TRBV12-4 to TRBJ1-3, with TRBD1 as a possible D gene (5 bases). V lost 4 bases to trimming and J lost 3 bases, with 7 bases between them. CDR3 length: 13 amino acids. This chain's CDR3 is CASSSGGGNTIYF. The CDR3 DNA reads as TGTGCCAGCAGTTCGGGGGGTGGAAACACCATATATTTT.

V usage is TRBV10-3 and J usage is TRBJ1-1; D may be TRBD1 (5 bases). The CDR3 sequence is 14 residues long. Germline assignment: CDR1 ENHRY and CDR2 SYGVKD. The V end lost 4 bases, the J end lost 1 base, and 10 bases lay between the germline ends. CDR3 region: CAISGDQGNTEAFF. CDR3 in DNA: TGTGCCATCAGTGGGGACCAGGGGAACACTGAAGCTTTCTTT.